This TCR beta chain was identified during a study of control samples from healthy donors and cancer patients (dated by TCRdb to the early 2020s). This clone was detected only a few times. Its specific antigen is unknown. No per-base quality is available; no much larger clone lies one base away. Libraries were prepared through the immunoSEQ multiplex PCR assay. What TCRdb holds here is the immuneACCESS table cut down to in-frame rearrangements. Part of the clones is not present; checked against another copy, under half of the missing clones reflect an unresolved V gene, and the others are unexplained. For this sample the table gives about 120,000 clones, of which approximately 90% were detected only once. Approximately 8% of the sample rests with the top ten. The CDR3 goes from the cysteine to the phenylalanine over 12 residues. The entry retains the CDR3 DNA only, 36 bases that are in frame from base 1. A distance of 9 bases separates the germline ends of V and J, which lose 6 bases and 7 bases respectively. The germline V gene encodes CDR1 MDHEN and CDR2 SYDVKM.

Rearrangement joined TRBV28 to TRBJ2-2; no confident D gene assignment can be made. This TCR was recovered from a woman aged 18-29 years in good health. The specimen was blood. CDR3 protein: CASRTPVGELFF. The bases are TGTGCCAGCAGAACCCCGGTCGGGGAGCTGTTTTTT.